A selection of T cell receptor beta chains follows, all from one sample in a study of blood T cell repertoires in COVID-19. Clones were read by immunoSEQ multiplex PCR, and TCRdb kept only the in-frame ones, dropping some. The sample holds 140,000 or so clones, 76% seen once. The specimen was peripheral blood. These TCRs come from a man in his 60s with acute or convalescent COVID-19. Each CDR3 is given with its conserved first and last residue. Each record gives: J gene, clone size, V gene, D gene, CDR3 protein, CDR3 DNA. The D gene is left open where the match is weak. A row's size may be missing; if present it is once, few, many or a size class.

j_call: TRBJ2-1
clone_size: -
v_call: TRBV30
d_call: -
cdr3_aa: CAWSVYINEQFF
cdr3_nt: TGTGCCTGGAGTGTCTATATCAATGAGCAGTTCTTC

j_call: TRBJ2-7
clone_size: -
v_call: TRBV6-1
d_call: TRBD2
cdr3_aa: CASSEAVDGGRPGKYF
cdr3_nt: TGTGCCAGCAGTGAAGCAGTTGATGGCGGGAGGCCAGGGAAGTACTTC

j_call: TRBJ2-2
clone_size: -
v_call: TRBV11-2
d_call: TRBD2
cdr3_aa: CASSPLRGGANTGELFF
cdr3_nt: TGTGCCAGCAGCCCGCTACGGGGGGGCGCGAACACCGGGGAGCTGTTTTTT

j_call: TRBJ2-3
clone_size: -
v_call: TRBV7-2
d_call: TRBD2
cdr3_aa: CASSLGGSADTQYF
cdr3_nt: TGTGCCAGCAGCTTAGGCGGGAGTGCAGATACGCAGTATTTT

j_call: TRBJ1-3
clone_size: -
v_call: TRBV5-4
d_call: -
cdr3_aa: CASSFGSAGNTIYF
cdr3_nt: TGTGCCAGCAGCTTTGGGAGTGCTGGAAACACCATATATTTT

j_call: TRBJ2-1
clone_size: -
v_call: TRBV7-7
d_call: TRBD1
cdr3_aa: CASSLNSGQGYNEQFF
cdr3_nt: TGTGCCAGCAGCTTAAACTCGGGACAGGGGTACAATGAGCAGTTCTTC

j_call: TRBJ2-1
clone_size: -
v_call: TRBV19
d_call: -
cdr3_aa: CASSIAEINEQFF
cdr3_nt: TGTGCCAGTAGTATAGCAGAAATCAATGAGCAGTTCTTC

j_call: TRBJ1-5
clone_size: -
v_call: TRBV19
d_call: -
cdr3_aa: CASTGVGNSNQPQHF
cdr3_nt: TGTGCCAGTACGGGAGTAGGGAATAGCAATCAGCCCCAGCATTTT

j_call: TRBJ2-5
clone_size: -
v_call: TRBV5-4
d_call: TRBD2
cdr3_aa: CASSFPSGETQYF
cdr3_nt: TGTGCCAGCAGCTTCCCTAGCGGAGAGACCCAGTACTTC

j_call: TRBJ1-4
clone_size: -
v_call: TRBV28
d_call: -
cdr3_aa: CASSLQQGGEKLFF
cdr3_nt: TGTGCCAGCAGTTTACAACAGGGCGGTGAAAAACTGTTTTTT

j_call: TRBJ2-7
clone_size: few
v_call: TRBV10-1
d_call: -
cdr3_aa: CASRASRDGRQYF
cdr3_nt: TGCGCCAGCAGGGCCTCCCGCGACGGGAGACAGTACTTC

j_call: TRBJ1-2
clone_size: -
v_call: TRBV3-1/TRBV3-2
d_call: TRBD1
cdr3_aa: CASSLGTGYGYTF
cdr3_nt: TGTGCCAGCAGCCTCGGGACAGGCTATGGCTACACCTTC

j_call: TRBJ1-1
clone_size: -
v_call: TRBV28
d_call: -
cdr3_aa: CASSLLSGVLGAFF
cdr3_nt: TGTGCCAGCAGTTTACTATCGGGGGTGCTTGGAGCTTTCTTT

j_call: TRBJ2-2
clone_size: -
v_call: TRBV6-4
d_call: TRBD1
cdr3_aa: CASSNTGDAGELFF
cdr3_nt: TGTGCCAGCAGTAACACAGGGGACGCCGGGGAGCTGTTTTTT

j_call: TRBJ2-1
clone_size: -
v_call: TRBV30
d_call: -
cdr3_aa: CAWTGTLHDNEQFF
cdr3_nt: TGTGCCTGGACCGGGACACTACACGACAATGAGCAGTTCTTC

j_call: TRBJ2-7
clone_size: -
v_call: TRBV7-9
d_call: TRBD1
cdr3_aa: CASSLEETGGQEQYF
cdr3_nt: TGTGCCAGCAGCTTAGAGGAGACAGGGGGCCAAGAGCAGTACTTC

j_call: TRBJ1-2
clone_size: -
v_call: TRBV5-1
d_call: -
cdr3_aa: CASRPDNYGYTF
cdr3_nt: TGCGCCAGCAGGCCAGATAACTATGGCTACACCTTC

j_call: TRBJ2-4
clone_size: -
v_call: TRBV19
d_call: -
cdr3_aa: CASSIGGPGLDIQYF
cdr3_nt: TGTGCCAGTAGTATAGGGGGTCCAGGGCTGGACATTCAGTACTTC

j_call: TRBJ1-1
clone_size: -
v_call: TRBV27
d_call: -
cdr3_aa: CASRWSRNTEAFF
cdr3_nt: TGTGCCAGCAGGTGGAGCAGGAACACTGAAGCTTTCTTT

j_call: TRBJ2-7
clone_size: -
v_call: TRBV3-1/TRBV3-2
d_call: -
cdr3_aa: CASSSRDEQYF
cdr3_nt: TGTGCCAGCAGTAGCCGGGATGAGCAGTACTTC

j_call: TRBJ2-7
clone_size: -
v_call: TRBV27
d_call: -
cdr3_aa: CASRTHAAYEQYF
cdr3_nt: TGTGCCAGCAGGACACATGCCGCCTACGAGCAGTACTTC

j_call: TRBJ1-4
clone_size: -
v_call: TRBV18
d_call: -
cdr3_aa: CASSPRENEKLFF
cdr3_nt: TGTGCCAGCTCACCTCGCGAGAATGAAAAACTGTTTTTT

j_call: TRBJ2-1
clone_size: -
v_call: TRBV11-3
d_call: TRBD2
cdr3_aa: CASITTPWREFDNEQFF
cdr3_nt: TGTGCCAGCATTACGACGCCCTGGCGGGAGTTTGACAATGAGCAGTTCTTC

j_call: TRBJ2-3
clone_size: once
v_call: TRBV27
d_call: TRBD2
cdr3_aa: CASSFLPGLVTDTQYF
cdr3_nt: TGTGCCAGCAGTTTCCTACCAGGACTAGTAACAGATACGCAGTATTTT

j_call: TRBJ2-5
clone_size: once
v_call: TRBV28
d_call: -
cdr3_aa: CASTAGRETQYF
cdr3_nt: TGTGCCAGCACGGCAGGGCGCGAGACCCAGTACTTC

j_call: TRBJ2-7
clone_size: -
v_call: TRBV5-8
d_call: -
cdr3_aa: CASSLLQGAYEQYF
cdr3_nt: TGTGCCAGCAGCTTGCTACAGGGTGCCTACGAGCAGTACTTC

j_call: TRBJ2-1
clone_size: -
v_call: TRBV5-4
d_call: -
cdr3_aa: CASSPSQGPYNEQFF
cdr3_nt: TGTGCCAGCAGCCCTAGTCAGGGTCCCTACAATGAGCAGTTCTTC